The rows below give T cell receptor beta chains drawn from one sample of a study of cytomegalovirus exposure and HLA in healthy donors. Generated by immunoSEQ multiplex PCR, the TCRdb table keeps only in-frame clones and is missing some. The data show roughly 140,000 clones, with 73% seen just once and around 15% held by the top ten. The sequencing input was PBMCs. Receptors were obtained from a human donor in good health. CDR3s include the opening cysteine and the closing phenylalanine or tryptophan. Fields, in order: V gene, J gene, clone size, D gene, CDR3 DNA, CDR3 protein. The D gene is left open where the match is weak. Clone sizes are given selectively: once, few, many, or a class where the clone is expanded.

TRBV5-1	TRBJ1-1	NA	TRBD1	TGCGCCAGCAGCCCGGGACAGGGGGCCGGGGACACTGAAGCTTTCTTT	CASSPGQGAGDTEAFF
TRBV14	TRBJ2-7	NA	TRBD2	TGTGCCAGCAGCCAAGAAAACCCTCTCTGGGGGGGAGCCTACGAGCAGTACTTC	CASSQENPLWGGAYEQYF
TRBV7-6	TRBJ2-7	NA	NA	TGTGCCAGCAGCTTAGCAGTAGGAGGGAGGGGGTCCTACGAGCAGTACTTC	CASSLAVGGRGSYEQYF
TRBV7-6	TRBJ1-2	few	NA	TGTGCCAGCAGCGCAAAACCGACAGGCTTCTATGGCTACACCTTC	CASSAKPTGFYGYTF
TRBV2	TRBJ2-1	NA	TRBD2	TGTGCCGGAAGGGCTAGCGGGTTCTACAATGAGCAGTTCTTC	CAGRASGFYNEQFF
TRBV5-1	TRBJ1-1	few	NA	TGCGCCAGCAGCTTGATCGAGGGTGAAGCTTTCTTT	CASSLIEGEAFF
TRBV15	TRBJ2-1	NA	NA	TGTGCCACCAGCAGAGGGAAGGGGTTGGAAAATGAGCAGTTCTTC	CATSRGKGLENEQFF
TRBV10-3	TRBJ2-1	NA	TRBD2	TGTGCCATCAGTGAGTCGGGACTAGCGGGGGTCTCCTACAATGAGCAGTTCTTC	CAISESGLAGVSYNEQFF
TRBV7-2	TRBJ1-2	NA	TRBD1	TGTGCCAGCAGCATTGACAGGGGAGAACCTTATGGCTACACCTTC	CASSIDRGEPYGYTF
TRBV5-1	TRBJ2-7	NA	TRBD2	TGCGCCAGCAGCTTGGTACCAGCGGGGGGCGCGAGCTCCTACGAGCAGTACTTC	CASSLVPAGGASSYEQYF
TRBV6-1	TRBJ1-4	many	NA	TGTGCCAGCAGCCGACAGGAAAATGAAAAACTGTTTTTT	CASSRQENEKLFF
TRBV19	TRBJ1-2	NA	NA	TGTGCCAGTAGTATAGGACAGGCGCCTAACTATGGCTACACCTTC	CASSIGQAPNYGYTF
TRBV6-1	TRBJ2-2	few	NA	TGTGCCAGCAGTCCGGGACACCCGAACACCGGGGAGCTGTTTTTT	CASSPGHPNTGELFF
TRBV5-1	TRBJ1-1	NA	TRBD1	TGCGCCAGCAGCCGCGGACAGGGAACGAACACTGAAGCTTTCTTT	CASSRGQGTNTEAFF
TRBV19	TRBJ2-7	NA	TRBD2	TGTGCCAGTAGGTCTAGCGGGGGCCCCCAGGAAGAGCAGTACTTC	CASRSSGGPQEEQYF
TRBV23-1	TRBJ1-5	NA	NA	TGCGCCAGCAGACACCCAACTACCCAGGGAAGCAATCAGCCCCAGCATTTT	CASRHPTTQGSNQPQHF
TRBV11-2	TRBJ2-5	NA	TRBD2	TGTGCCAGCAGCGGAGCGGGGAGTTGGGAGACCCAGTACTTC	CASSGAGSWETQYF
TRBV2	TRBJ2-1	NA	TRBD2	TGTGCCAGCGGGACTAGCGGGGGCGACTCCTACAATGAGCAGTTCTTC	CASGTSGGDSYNEQFF
TRBV4-1	TRBJ2-2	few	TRBD2	TGCGCCAGCAGCCAAGAATCGGGACTAGCATCCGGGGAGCTGTTTTTT	CASSQESGLASGELFF
TRBV4-1	TRBJ2-7	NA	NA	TGCGCCAGCAGCCAAGATGTATCGTGGACAGCAATTTACTACGAGCAGTACTTC	CASSQDVSWTAIYYEQYF
TRBV11-3	TRBJ2-7	few	TRBD2	TGTGCCAGCAGCAAACGGGAGGCCCCCTACGAGCAGTACTTC	CASSKREAPYEQYF